The clone carrying this T cell receptor beta chain was seen ten or more times. This sample was taken from a study of regulatory T cells in long-lasting Graves disease. Both iRepertoire HTBI primers and Arm-PCR of CDR3 regions were used to build the TCR beta libraries. TCRdb independently ran MiXCR on the multiplex PCR reads; one entry per CDR3 protein. The table includes hundreds of thousands of distinct CDR3 sequences, roughly 15% detected once. V gave up 4 bases and J gave up 5 bases; unmatched junction bases: 11. The CDR3 loop spans 16 amino acids. Germline V gene lookup returns CDR1 SNHLY and CDR2 FYNNEI. Regarding time point: newly diagnosed GD, antithyroid drugs for less than 3 months. The TCR library was prepared using RNA isolated from PBMCs. These data are also associated with another study on T cells in Graves' hyperthyroidism and ophthalmopathy.

The chain links TRBV2 to TRBJ2-5; 9 positions match TRBD1. The sequencing used peripheral blood mononuclear cells (PBMCs), collected at new diagnosis, from a patient treated with antithyroid drugs. This TCR was recovered from a woman aged 25 to 39 with Graves disease. CDR3 sequence: CASSVFLTGGFETQYF. CDR3 bases: TGTGCCAGCAGTGTCTTCCTAACAGGGGGCTTTGAGACCCAGTACTTC.